The rows below give T cell receptor beta chains drawn from one sample of a study of T cells after posttransplantation cyclophosphamide. TCRdb's copy holds only in-frame clones and misses some; the assay was immunoSEQ multiplex PCR. This repertoire shows some 64,000 clones, 93% found once; its top ten account for around 3.1%. Input material: PBMCs. Receptors originate from a woman aged 25-40 years in good health and a related stem cell transplant donor. CDR3s include the opening cysteine and the closing phenylalanine or tryptophan. The D gene is left open where the match is weak. Clone size is shown for a subset of rows, as once, few, many or a class of expanded clone.

J | D | size | V | DNA | CDR3
TRBJ2-5 | TRBD1 | NA | TRBV11-1 | TGTGCCAGCAGCTTACGGTACTTGGGACAGGGCCAAGAGACCCAGTACTTC | CASSLRYLGQGQETQYF
TRBJ2-5 | NA | once | TRBV2 | TGTGCCAGCATAGGTACAGGGCGACAAGAGACCCAGTACTTC | CASIGTGRQETQYF
TRBJ2-1 | TRBD2 | NA | TRBV11-2 | TGTGCCAGCAGCTTAGGGGGGGGATCCTACAATGAGCAGTTCTTC | CASSLGGGSYNEQFF
TRBJ2-3 | TRBD2 | once | TRBV19 | TGTGCCAGTAGCGGAGGACTAGCGGGGCATCCTAGCACAGATACGCAGTATTTT | CASSGGLAGHPSTDTQYF
TRBJ2-5 | NA | once | TRBV14 | TGTGCCAGCAGCCAAGATCGAGCCGCAGAGACCCAGTACTTC | CASSQDRAAETQYF
TRBJ2-3 | NA | NA | TRBV7-6 | TGTGCCAGCGCCAGAGGGGGGGGTACAGATACGCAGTATTTT | CASARGGGTDTQYF
TRBJ2-7 | NA | NA | TRBV5-4 | TGTGCCAGCAGCTTGAGGTCAGGGGCTAACTACGAGCAGTACTTC | CASSLRSGANYEQYF
TRBJ2-5 | NA | NA | TRBV13 | TGTGCCAGCAGCTCCTCCCCTGAGGGGGGCCAAGAGACCCAGTACTTC | CASSSSPEGGQETQYF
TRBJ1-6 | NA | NA | TRBV2 | TGTGCCAGCAGCGTCTCCGGCTCCTATAATTCACCCCTCCACTTT | CASSVSGSYNSPLHF
TRBJ1-1 | NA | NA | TRBV5-1 | TGCGCCAGCAGCTCCACCCTTAACACTGAAGCTTTCTTT | CASSSTLNTEAFF
TRBJ1-1 | TRBD1 | NA | TRBV4-1 | TGCGCCAGCAGCCAAGATCTCCGCAGGGGGGTAAAAGCTTTCTTT | CASSQDLRRGVKAFF
TRBJ1-1 | NA | NA | TRBV12-5 | TGTGCTAGTGGTTTGCTTATACCCGGGACCACGATTGAAGCTTTCTTT | CASGLLIPGTTIEAFF
TRBJ2-5 | NA | NA | TRBV28 | TGTGCCAGCAGCTACACCCAGGGGACCCAGTACTTC | CASSYTQGTQYF
TRBJ2-5 | TRBD2 | NA | TRBV7-2 | TGTGCCAGCAGCTTCCCCCCGGGGGGTGGAGAGACCCAGTACTTC | CASSFPPGGGETQYF
TRBJ2-3 | TRBD2 | NA | TRBV7-9 | TGTGCCAGCAGCTACGGACTAGCGAATACAGATACGCAGTATTTT | CASSYGLANTDTQYF
TRBJ1-5 | TRBD1 | NA | TRBV18 | TGTGCCAGCTCACCACGGACAGGGAATCAGCCCCAGCATTTT | CASSPRTGNQPQHF
TRBJ2-3 | TRBD2 | NA | TRBV5-1 | TGCGCCAGCAGCGCCTCCGGGACTACCCCTAGCGAGACGCAGTATTTT | CASSASGTTPSETQYF
TRBJ1-2 | TRBD1 | NA | TRBV29-1 | TGCAGCGTAGCCACAGGGGACTATGGCTACACCTTC | CSVATGDYGYTF
TRBJ2-7 | NA | NA | TRBV18 | TGTGCCAGCTCACCCACGGGGGGCAGCCTCTACGAGCAGTACTTC | CASSPTGGSLYEQYF
TRBJ1-5 | NA | NA | TRBV27 | TGTGCCAGCAGTTTATTGGGTCAGCCCCAGCATTTT | CASSLLGQPQHF
TRBJ1-5 | TRBD1 | NA | TRBV7-2 | TGTGCCAGCAGCCCCGGGACAGCTCTTAGCAATCAGCCCCAGCATTTT | CASSPGTALSNQPQHF
TRBJ2-1 | TRBD2 | NA | TRBV7-2 | TGTGCCAGCAGCTTAGCGGGACTAGTGGGAAATGAGCAGTTCTTC | CASSLAGLVGNEQFF
TRBJ2-7 | NA | NA | TRBV6-5 | TGTGCCAGCAGTTCCAATGGGGGGACCTACGAGCAGTACTTC | CASSSNGGTYEQYF
TRBJ2-5 | NA | NA | TRBV19 | TGTGCCAGTAGTATTAACAGCCAGGAGACCCAGTACTTC | CASSINSQETQYF
TRBJ1-5 | TRBD1 | NA | TRBV19 | TGTGCCAGTAGTCTACCGACAGGGTGGGAGAGGCAGCCCCAGCATTTT | CASSLPTGWERQPQHF
TRBJ1-2 | TRBD1 | NA | TRBV10-3 | TGTGCCACCAGGGGGGGGGCGGCGGCAGGACAAAACTATGGCTACACCTTC | CATRGGAAAGQNYGYTF
TRBJ2-7 | NA | NA | TRBV2 | TGTGCCAGCAGTGGGAGGGGGGGGTCCGAGCAGTACTTC | CASSGRGGSEQYF
TRBJ1-2 | TRBD1 | NA | TRBV11-2 | TGTGCCAGCAGCTTAGATAGGACAGGGGATGGCTACACCTTC | CASSLDRTGDGYTF
TRBJ1-1 | NA | NA | TRBV28 | TGTGCCAGCAGTTCAGAAGGGACGGGAGCTTTGAACACTGAAGCTTTCTTT | CASSSEGTGALNTEAFF
TRBJ2-7 | NA | NA | TRBV7-2 | TGTGCCAGCAGCTTGAGCTCCTACGAGCAGTACTTC | CASSLSSYEQYF
TRBJ2-2 | TRBD1 | NA | TRBV7-2 | TGTGCCAGCAGCACGGGACAGCCGAACACCGGGGAGCTGTTTTTT | CASSTGQPNTGELFF
TRBJ1-1 | TRBD1 | once | TRBV6-1 | TGTGCCAGCAGTGAAGGGACAGGGAACACTGAAGCTTTCTTT | CASSEGTGNTEAFF
TRBJ2-2 | NA | NA | TRBV4-1 | TGCGCCAGCAGCCACCCGGGGAGGAATCGGGAGCTGTTTTTT | CASSHPGRNRELFF
TRBJ2-3 | TRBD2 | NA | TRBV7-3 | TGTGCCAGCAGATCGGGGCTAGCGGGGCACACAGATACGCAGTATTTT | CASRSGLAGHTDTQYF
TRBJ2-3 | TRBD2 | NA | TRBV7-9 | TGTGCCAGCAGCCAGGGACTAGCGGGGGGCCTTTTCACAGATACGCAGTATTTT | CASSQGLAGGLFTDTQYF
TRBJ1-6 | TRBD1 | NA | TRBV19 | TGTGCCAGTAGTACAGGGGGAAGAGGTAATTCACCCCTCCACTTT | CASSTGGRGNSPLHF